This T cell receptor beta chain came from a study of cytomegalovirus exposure and HLA in healthy donors. Turning to the study itself: The 90 to 150 validation repertoires used the same platform as the approximately 700 first-cohort repertoires (as reported by a later analysis). Overall study findings and caveats: Most TCR sequences proved rare, with some public TCRs found in many donors. Cytomegalovirus status was reportedly diagnosed by the classifier with high specificity and sensitivity.

While the first cohort had fewer than 850 subjects, the donors belonged to the separate validation cohort of about 120 subjects. In regard to this clone: Its target is not known.

The protocol was immunoSEQ multiplex PCR, while the TCRdb copy is restricted to in-frame clones and leaves out a portion. The sample holds some 76,000 clones, 94% seen once. With 2 bases clipped from V and 5 bases from J, the junction kept 7 bases outside the gene matches. The CDR3 runs 16 residues. Per the germline V gene, CDR1 is SEHNR and CDR2 is FQNEAQ (reference sequence). The chain uses TRBV7-9 and TRBJ2-1, with 9 bases fitting TRBD1. The receptor was derived from a woman between 18 and 30 years old in good health and CMV-seronegative. Sequenced material: PBMCs. The CDR3 reads CASSLLTGGLNNEQFF. Here the CDR3 DNA reads TGTGCCAGCAGCTTATTGACAGGGGGGCTAAACAATGAGCAGTTCTTC.